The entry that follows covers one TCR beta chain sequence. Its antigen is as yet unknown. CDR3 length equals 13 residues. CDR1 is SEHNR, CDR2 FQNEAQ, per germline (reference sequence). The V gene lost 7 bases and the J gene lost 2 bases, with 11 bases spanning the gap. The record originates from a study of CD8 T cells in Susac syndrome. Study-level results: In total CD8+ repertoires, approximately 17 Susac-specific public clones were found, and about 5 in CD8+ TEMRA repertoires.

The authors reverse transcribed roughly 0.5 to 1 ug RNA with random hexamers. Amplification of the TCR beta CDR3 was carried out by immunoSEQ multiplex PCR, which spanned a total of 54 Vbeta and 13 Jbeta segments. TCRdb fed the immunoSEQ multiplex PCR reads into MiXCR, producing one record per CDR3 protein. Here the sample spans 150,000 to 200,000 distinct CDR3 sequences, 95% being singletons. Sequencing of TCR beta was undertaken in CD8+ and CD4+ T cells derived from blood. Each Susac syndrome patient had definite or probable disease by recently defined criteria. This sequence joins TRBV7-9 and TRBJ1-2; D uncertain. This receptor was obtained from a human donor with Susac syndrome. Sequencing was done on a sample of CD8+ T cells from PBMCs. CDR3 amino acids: CASTRGGNYGYTF. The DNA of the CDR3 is TGTGCCAGCACCCGAGGTGGGAACTATGGCTACACCTTC.